The 3 T cell receptor beta chains given below trace back to one sample, sequenced in a study of identical twins. In TCRdb, the 5' RACE reads were re-called with MiXCR into one record per CDR3 protein. The sample includes approximately 140,000 distinct CDR3 sequences, roughly 3.3% of them seen just once. Sequencing was carried out using memory T cells sorted from blood. Receptors were obtained from a man aged 18 to 35 in good health.

This clonotype has at least ten counts. The J gene is TRBJ2-3, the V gene TRBV5-4, with 8 bases identical to TRBD2. CDR3 length: 15 residues. With 4 bases clipped from V and 5 bases from J, the junction kept 9 bases outside the gene matches. CDR1 SGHNT and CDR2 YYREEE come from the germline V gene (reference sequence). The CDR3 loop reads CASSRAGAAKDTQYF. The CDR3 DNA reads TGTGCCAGCAGCCGAGCGGGAGCCGCAAAAGATACGCAGTATTTT.

This clonotype was recorded many times. Here the CDR3 DNA reads TGTGCCAGCAGCCAAGTCACCCGGGACGAGCAGTACTTC. Its protein is CASSQVTRDEQYF. The V and J genes are TRBV14 and TRBJ2-7; D gene ambiguous. The CDR3 is made up of 13 amino acids. The germline gives CDR1 SGHDN, CDR2 FVKESK. V was clipped by 1 base and J by 5 bases, with 9 bases between them.

This clonotype was picked up many times. The chain uses TRBV20-1 and TRBJ2-5; D possibly corresponds to TRBD1 (6 bases). Germline loops: CDR1 DFQATT, CDR2 SNEGSKA (reference sequence). V was shortened by 6 bases and J by 0 bases, with 17 bases between the two germline ends. CDR3 length equals 15 residues. CDR3 protein: CSATGQGKYQETQYF. DNA for the CDR3: TGCAGTGCAACGGGACAAGGGAAGTACCAAGAGACCCAGTACTTC.